The 12 T cell receptor beta chains below all came from one sample that was sequenced in a study of cytomegalovirus exposure and HLA in healthy donors. Primers included in the PCR were 60 Vbeta and 13 Jbeta primers. The repertoire was sequenced with immunoSEQ multiplex PCR; TCRdb's copy has only in-frame clones and lacks some. The sample lists tens of thousands of clones; just over 65% were seen once. Sequenced input: PBMCs. The origin of the receptors is a man aged 25-40 years in good health and CMV-seronegative.

V and J are TRBV29-1 and TRBJ1-2; D gene ambiguous. This CDR3 region has 12 residues. Per the germline V gene, CDR1 is SQVTM and CDR2 is ANQGSEA. The V gene lost 0 bases and the J gene lost 4 bases, with 6 bases spanning the gap. This CDR3 is CSVEEASYGYTF. CDR3 bases: TGCAGCGTTGAAGAAGCGTCCTATGGCTACACCTTC.

This clone was seen more than once but under ten times. The V call is TRBV4-2, the J call TRBJ1-1; 7 bases align to TRBD1. V was clipped by 0 bases and J by 5 bases; unmatched bases: 6. This CDR3 comprises 15 residues. CDR1 and CDR2 from the germline V gene are LGHNA and YNFKEQ. In nucleotides, the CDR3 is TGTGCCAGCAGCCAAGATGTCCAGGGGGGTACTGAAGCTTTCTTT. Translated: CASSQDVQGGTEAFF.

This clone was seen just once. The chain has TRBV11-2 and TRBJ1-3, with 7 bases matching TRBD1. Germline lookup yields CDR1 SGHAT and CDR2 FQNNGV. This CDR3 contains 15 residues. Trimming took 4 bases from V and 4 from J; bases not matched to a gene: 7. The CDR3 nucleotides are TGTGCCAGCAGCTCCGGACAGGCTCTAGGAAACACCATATATTTT. Residues: CASSSGQALGNTIYF.

V and J are TRBV2 and TRBJ1-4; a possible D gene is TRBD1 (5 bases). The ends were cut back, 6 bases at V and 0 bases at J, with 11 bases in the middle. CDR1 and CDR2 (germline): SNHLY, FYNNEI. There are 15 residues in the CDR3. CDR3 sequence reads: CASRTRETTNEKLFF. The DNA of the CDR3 is TGTGCCAGCAGGACCAGGGAAACAACTAATGAAAAACTGTTTTTT.

This chain joins TRBV6-4 and TRBJ2-3; TRBD1 matches 9 bases. The ends lost 3 bases at V and 2 bases at J; junction bases unmatched: 6. CDR1 is MRHNA, CDR2 SNTAGT, per germline. The CDR3 consists of 16 residues. The CDR3 region is CASSEGGTGPTDTQYF. CDR3 nucleotide sequence: TGTGCCAGCAGTGAAGGGGGGACAGGGCCCACAGATACGCAGTATTTT.

This clone showed up just a few times. The genes are TRBV12-5 and TRBJ1-2; 8 nucleotides match TRBD1. The trim removed 4 bases at V and 8 bases at J, leaving 6 bases unmatched. The CDR3 covers 13 residues. Germline-derived CDR1 and CDR2 are LGHNT and FRNRAP. As DNA, the CDR3 is TGTGCTAGTGGTTCGGACAGGGCTCGCGGCTACACCTTC. This codes for CASGSDRARGYTF.

The chain uses TRBV18 and TRBJ2-5; 7 bases align to TRBD1. The CDR3 extends over 14 amino acids. Per germline, CDR1 KGHSH and CDR2 LQKENI. With 5 bases clipped from V and 5 bases from J, the junction kept 8 bases outside the gene matches. CDR3 region: CASSSLTGLETQYF. CDR3 in DNA: TGTGCCAGCTCATCCTTGACAGGGTTGGAGACCCAGTACTTC.

In its sample, this clone was seen a few times. The chain uses TRBV2 and TRBJ1-2; D is uncertain. V was clipped by 6 bases and J by 1 base, with 15 bases between them. Germline V CDR1 and CDR2: SNHLY, FYNNEI. CDR3 length: 15 amino acids. CDR3 sequence reads: CASSPVAAGNYGYTF. In nucleotides, the CDR3 is TGTGCCAGCAGCCCCGTTGCCGCGGGTAACTATGGCTACACCTTC.

This clone was counted between two and nine times. The V call is TRBV7-2, the J call TRBJ1-4; tentative D call: TRBD1 (6 bases). Germline V CDR1 and CDR2: SGHTA, FQGNSA. CDR3 size: 15 residues. Trimming took 0 bases from V and 4 from J, leaving 9 bases between them. The CDR3 region is CASSLAQGNNEKLFF. The DNA for the CDR3 is TGTGCCAGCAGCTTAGCACAGGGAAATAATGAAAAACTGTTTTTT.

This chain links TRBV18 with TRBJ1-4, with TRBD1 as a possible D gene (6 bases). Deletions cut 3 bases from V and 3 bases from J, with 14 bases between. Germline-derived CDR1 and CDR2 are KGHSH and LQKENI. This CDR3 spans 16 amino acids. The CDR3 spells CASSPRQDASNEKLFF. Here the CDR3 DNA reads TGTGCCAGCTCACCGAGACAGGATGCCTCTAATGAAAAACTGTTTTTT. Filled out from reference TRBV18 and TRBJ1-4, the complete variable domain reads NAGVMQNPRHLVRRRGQEARLRCSPMKGHSHVYWYRQLPEEGLKFMVYLQKENIIDESGMPKERFSAEFPKEGPSILRIQQVVRGDSAAYFCASSPRQDASNEKLFFGSGTQLSVL.

V is TRBV6-4 and J is TRBJ1-2, with D possibly matching TRBD1 (5 bases). The CDR3 totals 15 residues. Deletions cut 3 bases from V and 8 bases from J, with 19 bases between. Germline CDR1 and CDR2: MRHNA and SNTAGT. This CDR3 reads CASSEGDGHRGGYTF. The CDR3 DNA reads TGTGCCAGCAGTGAAGGGGACGGACATCGGGGGGGCTACACCTTC.

This chain links TRBV2 with TRBJ1-1, with 7 bases that match TRBD1. Germline V lookup: CDR1 SNHLY, CDR2 FYNNEI. Unmatched junction bases numbered 4, after V lost 9 bases and J lost 3 bases. The CDR3 is 12 residues long. CDR3 sequence reads: CARDQGDTEAFF. For the CDR3, the DNA is TGTGCCAGGGACCAGGGGGACACTGAAGCTTTCTTT. Complete variable domain (other parts from reference TRBV2 and TRBJ1-1): EPEVTQTPSHQVTQMGQEVILRCVPISNHLYFYWYRQILGQKVEFLVSFYNNEISEKSEIFDDQFSVERPDGSNFTLKIRSTKLEDSAMYFCARDQGDTEAFFGQGTRLTVV.